What follows are 3 T cell receptor beta chains derived from one specimen sequenced in a study of blood T cell repertoires in COVID-19. Assay: immunoSEQ multiplex PCR; the TCRdb copy retains only in-frame clones and omits some. Of around 170,000 clones detected, 88% appear once; the ten largest clones hold 9%. What was sequenced was PBMCs or T cells enriched from blood (not recorded which). The receptors here all came from a woman younger than 30 who had recovered from COVID-19.

J is TRBJ2-3 and V is TRBV27, with D perhaps TRBD2 (6 bases). The CDR3 totals 15 residues. Germline CDR1 is MNHEY and CDR2 is SMNVEV (reference sequence). V lost 5 bases to trimming and J lost 3 bases, with 15 bases between them. The CDR3 reads CASSPLAVRTDTQYF. The CDR3 DNA sequence: TGTGCCAGCAGTCCTTTAGCGGTAAGGACAGATACGCAGTATTTT.

The chain combines TRBV7-9 with TRBJ1-2; 7 bases align to TRBD1. Losses at the gene ends were 3 bases for V and 2 bases for J; bases not matched to a gene: 3. From germline, CDR1 is SEHNR and CDR2 FQNEAQ (reference sequence). CDR3 size: 14 residues. The CDR3, as DNA: TGTGCCAGCAGCTTGGAACAGGGGAACTATGGCTACACCTTC. Encoded protein: CASSLEQGNYGYTF. Using reference TRBV7-9 and TRBJ1-2 for the parts outside the CDR3, the full variable domain is DTGVSQNPRHKITKRGQNVTFRCDPISEHNRLYWYRQTLGQGPEFLTYFQNEAQLEKSRLLSDRFSAERPKGSFSTLEIQRTEQGDSAMYLCASSLEQGNYGYTFGSGTRLTVV.

The chain has TRBV5-4 and TRBJ1-3; D perhaps matches TRBD1 (5 bases). Germline CDR1 is SGHNT and CDR2 is YYREEE (reference sequence). V was pared by 3 bases and J by 2 bases, with 18 bases between. The length of the CDR3 is 17 residues. The CDR3 nucleotides are TGTGCCAGCAGCTGGGGGTGGGGACTGAAGACTGGAAACACCATATATTTT. Protein sequence: CASSWGWGLKTGNTIYF.